These 7 T cell receptor beta chains were sequenced from one sample in a study of shared clonotypes between healthy human individuals. TCRdb's table, derived via immunoSEQ multiplex PCR, lists solely in-frame clones and lacks some. The sample holds around 2.5 million clones, 90% to 95% seen once. Material for sequencing was naive CD4+ T cells from PBMCs. Stated subset: CD45RA+ positively selected. These receptors came from a man aged 18 to 30 in good health. Some clones in this sample may be carry-over from other donors' samples.

This chain connects TRBV27 to TRBJ2-7; weak D call: TRBD2 (6 bases). V lost 5 bases, J lost 6 bases, and 20 bases lay in between. Germline V gene sequence: CDR1 MNHEY, CDR2 SMNVEV (reference sequence). This CDR3 is built from 15 residues. The CDR3 sequence is CASSQAGTSSREQYF. The CDR3 nucleotides are TGTGCCAGCAGTCAAGCGGGTACTTCGTCTCGCGAGCAGTACTTC.

The chain is built from TRBV5-1 and TRBJ2-3; no reliable D call. The CDR3 spans 14 residues. Germline CDR1 is SGHRS and CDR2 is YFSETQ. V was shortened by 0 bases and J by 4 bases, with 9 bases between the two germline ends. CDR3 DNA sequence: TGCGCCAGCAGCTTGGAGAACAATGCAGATACGCAGTATTTT. The encoded protein is CASSLENNADTQYF.

The chain is built from TRBV7-9 and TRBJ1-2; no clear D. Trimming took 5 bases from V and 6 from J, leaving 16 bases between them. Germline CDR1 and CDR2: SEHNR and FQNEAQ (reference sequence). This CDR3 has 14 amino acids. In nucleotides, the CDR3 is TGTGCCAGCAGCCGTCTGGCCTCCGGGGATGGCTACACCTTC. Protein sequence: CASSRLASGDGYTF.

This sequence joins TRBV11-2 and TRBJ2-7, with 7 bases aligning to TRBD2. The CDR3 has 12 amino acids. The V gene's germline CDR1 is SGHAT and CDR2 FQNNGV. The J segment lost 7 bases and the V segment lost 3 bases, leaving 3 bases of the junction unmatched. The CDR3 DNA reads as TGTGCCAGCAGCTTTGTACTAGCGGAGCAGTACTTC. Its protein product is CASSFVLAEQYF.

The rearrangement links TRBV11-1 to TRBJ2-7; no reliable D call. CDR1 is SGHAT, CDR2 FQDESV, per germline (reference sequence). Trimming shortened V by 3 bases and J by 5 bases, and 11 bases separated the two germline ends. This CDR3 has 13 amino acids. For the CDR3, the DNA is TGTGCCAGCAGCTTGAGCGAGGACCACGAGCAGTACTTC. This encodes CASSLSEDHEQYF. Using reference TRBV11-1 and TRBJ2-7 for the parts outside the CDR3, the full variable domain is EAEVAQSPRYKITEKSQAVAFWCDPISGHATLYWYRQILGQGPELLVQFQDESVVDDSQLPKDRFSAERLKGVDSTLKIQPAELGDSAMYLCASSLSEDHEQYFGPGTRLTVT.

The chain is built from TRBV19 and TRBJ1-5; D unclear. CDR1 and CDR2 (germline): LNHDA, SQIVND (reference sequence). There are 15 residues in the CDR3. V lost 7 bases, J lost 1 base, and 14 bases lay in between. In DNA, the CDR3 is TGTGCCAGTAAGAGAGAAGGGAGAAGCAATCAGCCCCAGCATTTT. As protein: CASKREGRSNQPQHF.

This sequence joins TRBV4-1 and TRBJ1-3, with no clear D. From germline, CDR1 is MGHRA and CDR2 YSYEKL. V gave up 1 base and J gave up 7 bases, with 14 bases separating them. This CDR3 is 15 amino acids long. In DNA, the CDR3 is TGCGCCAGCAGCCAAGGAGGGCTATCCTCGAACACCATATATTTT. Amino acid sequence: CASSQGGLSSNTIYF.